These 14 T cell receptor beta chains were all obtained from the same sample, sequenced in a study of cytomegalovirus exposure and HLA in healthy donors (dated by TCRdb to about 2017). Libraries came from the immunoSEQ multiplex PCR assay. The multiplex PCR relied on a mix of 60 forward primers for TCR Vbeta segments and 13 reverse primers for TCR Jbeta segments. TCRdb limited this immuneACCESS table to in-frame rearrangements with V and J called. A share of clones is missing; checked studies link under half to unresolved V genes, and the rest is unexplained. Counted in this sample were 170,000 or so clones; over 70% of them appeared once. The top ten hold about 3.4% of the sample. The specimen sequenced was PBMCs. Every receptor here comes from a woman aged 45-65 years in good health and CMV-seropositive.

This clone was found once. This rearrangement joins TRBV6-5 to TRBJ2-7; D may be TRBD2 (6 bases). CDR3 length equals 15 residues. Trimming left V 5 bases short and J 6 bases short, with 20 bases between. Germline CDR1 reads MNHEY; CDR2 reads SVGAGI. DNA of the CDR3: TGTGCCAGCAGTCCCAAGGCGGGATTGGTCGCCGAGCAGTACTTC. Translating it yields CASSPKAGLVAEQYF.

The table lists this clone with a count of one. The rearrangement joins TRBV27 to TRBJ2-1; 10 nucleotides line up with TRBD1. This CDR3 contains 14 residues. Germline V CDR1 and CDR2: MNHEY, SMNVEV (reference sequence). V was pared by 3 bases and J by 10 bases, with 6 bases of the junction left unmatched. CDR3 amino acids: CASSFTPGQGEQFF. The CDR3 DNA is TGTGCCAGCAGTTTTACTCCGGGACAGGGGGAGCAGTTCTTC.

The rearrangement links TRBV6-5 to TRBJ1-2; 10 bases match TRBD1. The CDR3 has 13 amino acids. CDR1 is MNHEY and CDR2 is SVGAGI in the germline V gene. Trimming took 5 bases from V and 8 from J; bases not matched to a gene: 5. CDR3 sequence reads: CASSPTGGWGYTF. The CDR3 bases are TGTGCCAGCAGTCCGACAGGGGGCTGGGGCTACACCTTC.

This clone was picked up one time. J is TRBJ2-1 and V is TRBV19, with TRBD2 matching over 14 bases. From germline, CDR1 is LNHDA and CDR2 SQIVND (reference sequence). The CDR3 totals 17 residues. The ends lost 5 bases at V and 6 bases at J; junction bases unmatched: 9. The CDR3 DNA follows: TGTGCCAGTAGTCGGACACCCGGGACTAGCGGGGGCAATGAGCAGTTCTTC. It is translated as CASSRTPGTSGGNEQFF.

The chain links TRBV19 to TRBJ1-1; possibly TRBD1 for D (5 bases). This CDR3 is built from 15 residues. Germline V gives CDR1 LNHDA, CDR2 SQIVND (reference sequence). V was pared by 5 bases and J by 1 base, with 14 bases between. CDR3 sequence reads: CASSPQGLKNTEAFF. CDR3 DNA sequence: TGTGCCAGTAGTCCGCAGGGTCTCAAGAACACTGAAGCTTTCTTT. Full variable domain (remainder filled in from reference TRBV19 and TRBJ1-1): DGGITQSPKYLFRKEGQNVTLSCEQNLNHDAMYWYRQDPGQGLRLIYYSQIVNDFQKGDIAEGYSVSREKKESFPLTVTSAQKNPTAFYLCASSPQGLKNTEAFFGQGTRLTVV.

The chain has TRBV4-3 and TRBJ2-7; 13 bases fit TRBD2. CDR3 size: 17 residues. Germline CDR1 and CDR2: LGHNA and YSLEER. V was pared by 0 bases and J by 2 bases, with 4 bases of the junction left unmatched. The CDR3 DNA sequence: TGCGCCAGCAGCCAAGAGGGACTAGCGGGAACTCCCTACGAGCAGTACTTC. Translating gives CASSQEGLAGTPYEQYF.

The chain links TRBV29-1 to TRBJ2-1, with a possible D match to TRBD2 (5 bases). The CDR3 contains 14 residues. CDR1 and CDR2 from the germline V gene are SQVTM and ANQGSEA. V shed 6 bases and J shed 4 bases, with 16 bases lying between them. CDR3 sequence (DNA): TGCAGCGTGGCCCTCTTAGAGGGATACAATGAGCAGTTCTTC. Its protein product is CSVALLEGYNEQFF.

The chain joins TRBV21-1 to TRBJ2-5; TRBD2 is taken as the D call from the table, unchecked against the DNA. TRBJ2-7 explains the end of the DNA better; the J call may be wrong. TRBV21-1 is a pseudogene locus. This CDR3 spans 13 amino acids. CDR3 sequence: CASSKTRRYEQYF. CDR3 nucleotide sequence: TGTGCCAGCAGCAAAACTAGGCGGTACGAGCAGTACTTC.

Note on this clone: Other DNA sequences from this sample encode an identical CDR3 as well. The chain is built from TRBV18 and TRBJ1-2, with TRBD1 as a possible D gene (5 bases). Germline loops: CDR1 KGHSH, CDR2 LQKENI. The V end was cut by 3 bases, the J end by 2 bases, with 13 bases between. This CDR3 is built from 15 residues. This CDR3 reads CASSPRGGANYGYTF. The CDR3 DNA is TGTGCCAGCTCACCCCGGGGCGGGGCAAACTATGGCTACACCTTC.

This chain links TRBV5-1 with TRBJ2-1; TRBD2 matches at 11 bases. CDR1 is SGHRS, CDR2 YFSETQ, per germline. This CDR3 has 16 residues. Losses at the gene ends were 3 bases for V and 8 bases for J; bases not matched to a gene: 10. CDR3 DNA: TGCGCCAGCAGCTCGCGCACTAGCGGGGGTGCTGATGAGCAGTTCTTC. Its translation is CASSSRTSGGADEQFF.

The rearrangement uses TRBV5-4 and TRBJ2-5; D unresolved. CDR1 is SGHNT, CDR2 YYREEE, per germline (reference sequence). The CDR3 sequence is 13 residues long. V was pared by 0 bases and J by 1 base, with 4 bases between. Here the CDR3 reads CASSLELQETQYF. CDR3 nucleotide sequence: TGTGCCAGCAGCTTGGAACTCCAAGAGACCCAGTACTTC.

The genes are TRBV28 and TRBJ1-1; D not certain. This CDR3 has 13 residues. V was cut by 2 bases and J by 2 bases, with 6 bases left in between. Germline lookup yields CDR1 MDHEN and CDR2 SYDVKM. The CDR3 region is CASSLGRNTEAFF. CDR3 DNA sequence: TGTGCCAGCAGTTTAGGCAGAAACACTGAAGCTTTCTTT.

V gene TRBV9 combines with J gene TRBJ2-3, with 8 bases fitting TRBD2. The CDR3 runs to 16 residues. V dropped 2 bases and J dropped 4; count of bases not matched to a gene: 9. Germline CDR1 reads SGDLS; CDR2 reads YYNGEE. CDR3 region: CASSVGTSSWADTQYF. DNA for the CDR3: TGTGCCAGCAGCGTGGGGACTAGTTCATGGGCAGATACGCAGTATTTT.

The chain couples TRBV5-4 to TRBJ2-5; TRBD2 matches 9 bases. Germline V gene lookup returns CDR1 SGHNT and CDR2 YYREEE (reference sequence). CDR3 size: 16 residues. V shed 4 bases and J 2 bases; nucleotides not matched to a gene: 9. CDR3 sequence (DNA): TGTGCCAGCAGCCCTCGGAGCGGGAGGATTCAAGAGACCCAGTACTTC. As protein: CASSPRSGRIQETQYF.